Included here is one T cell receptor beta chain sequence, with context. What it binds is unknown. A junction boundary mismatches the germline segment, possibly from a read error. Germline V CDR1 and CDR2: SNHLY, FYNNEI. The CDR3 is 14 amino acids. This entry belongs to a study of cytomegalovirus exposure and HLA in healthy donors. Study-level results: Later analysis suggested links between common viral pathogens and several top significant clusters.

The PCR ran on 60 Vbeta and 13 Jbeta primers. Data came from immunoSEQ multiplex PCR; TCRdb stores just in-frame clones and leaves some out. The table has 210,000 or so clones, around 79% seen once. The TCR originated in a girl aged 2 to 9 in good health and CMV-seronegative. Material for sequencing was PBMCs. The V call is TRBV2, the J call TRBJ2-7, with 7 bases fitting TRBD1. The CDR3 nucleotides read TGTGCCGGCAGTGAGAGAGGGACAGATTACGAGCAGTACTTC. It encodes CAGSERGTDYEQYF.